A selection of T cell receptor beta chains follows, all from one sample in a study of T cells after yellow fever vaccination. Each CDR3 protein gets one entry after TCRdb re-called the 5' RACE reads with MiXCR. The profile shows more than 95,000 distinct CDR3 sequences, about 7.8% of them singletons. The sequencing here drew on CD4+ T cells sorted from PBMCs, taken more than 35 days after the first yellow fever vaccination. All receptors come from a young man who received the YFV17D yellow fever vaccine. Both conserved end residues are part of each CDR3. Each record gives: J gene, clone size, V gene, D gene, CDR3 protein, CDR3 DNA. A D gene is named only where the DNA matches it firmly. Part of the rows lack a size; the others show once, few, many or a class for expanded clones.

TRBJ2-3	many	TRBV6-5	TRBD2	CASSYSMTSGGRIDTQYF	TGTGCCAGCAGTTACTCGATGACTAGCGGGGGGAGGATAGATACGCAGTATTTT
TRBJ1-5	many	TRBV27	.	CASSLSRHFNQPQHF	TGTGCCAGCAGTTTATCAAGGCACTTCAATCAGCCCCAGCATTTT
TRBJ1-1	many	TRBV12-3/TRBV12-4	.	CASKLDPRSTEAFF	TGTGCCAGCAAACTAGACCCCCGGAGCACTGAAGCTTTCTTT
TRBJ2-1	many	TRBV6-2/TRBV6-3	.	CASSFSYNEQFF	TGTGCCAGCAGTTTTTCCTACAATGAGCAGTTCTTC
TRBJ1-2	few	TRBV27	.	CASWGQANYGYTF	TGTGCCAGCTGGGGACAAGCTAACTATGGCTACACCTTC
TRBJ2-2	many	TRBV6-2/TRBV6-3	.	CAAALRTGELFF	TGTGCCGCGGCCTTGAGAACCGGGGAGCTGTTTTTT
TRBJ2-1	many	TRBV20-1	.	CSASGTGATGQFF	TGCAGTGCTAGTGGGACGGGGGCGACTGGGCAGTTCTTC
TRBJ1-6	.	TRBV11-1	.	CASSPRGVEALSSYNSPLHF	TGTGCCAGCAGCCCGAGGGGAGTGGAGGCTTTAAGCTCCTATAATTCACCCCTCCACTTT
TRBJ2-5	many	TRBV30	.	CAWTPFGRETQYF	TGTGCCTGGACCCCTTTTGGGAGGGAGACCCAGTACTTC
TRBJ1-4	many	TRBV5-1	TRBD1	CASSLGQGAFLANEKLFF	TGCGCCAGCAGCTTGGGGCAGGGGGCGTTCTTGGCTAATGAAAAACTGTTTTTT